This T cell receptor beta chain comes out of a study of Graves' ophthalmopathy and Graves' hyperthyroidism. Aged 18 to 65, hyperthyroidism patients had new diagnoses of under 2 months' duration. The table lists this clonotype with many counts. The antigen is unknown. General study findings and limits: As the model predicted ophthalmopathy progression, it achieved a sensitivity of 70.59% and a specificity of more than 72%. In blood appeared most of the expanded thyroid clonotypes whose frequency exceeded 0.001.

The authors amplified TCR beta CDR3 regions from RNA transcripts. Following a first-round RT-PCR that used HTBI primers, a second-round multiplex PCR was carried out. TCRdb fed the multiplex PCR reads into MiXCR, producing one record per CDR3 protein. Among 1 million to 1.3 million distinct CDR3 sequences listed, about 36% were seen once. Trimming cost V 6 bases and J 4 bases, with 9 bases left between them. CDR3 length equals 12 residues. This chain joins TRBV12-3 or TRBV12-4 and TRBJ2-5; no clear D gene. This sequence originates from an adult man with Graves' hyperthyroidism. Sequencing used peripheral blood or thyroid tissue (not recorded which). The chain's CDR3 is CASSWKVETQYF. In DNA, the CDR3 is TGTGCCAGCAGCTGGAAGGTAGAGACCCAGTACTTC.